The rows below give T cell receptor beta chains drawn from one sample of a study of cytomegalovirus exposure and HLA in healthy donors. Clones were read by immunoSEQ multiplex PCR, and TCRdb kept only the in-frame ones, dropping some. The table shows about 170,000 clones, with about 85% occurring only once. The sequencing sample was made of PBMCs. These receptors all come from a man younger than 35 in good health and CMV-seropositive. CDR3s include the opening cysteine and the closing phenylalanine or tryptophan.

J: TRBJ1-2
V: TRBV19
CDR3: CASSIDSGLSYGYTF

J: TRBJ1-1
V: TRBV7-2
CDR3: CASSSKTTDVRDEAFF

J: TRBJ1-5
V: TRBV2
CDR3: CASSDDRARNQPQHF

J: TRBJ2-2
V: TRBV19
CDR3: CASSIELAGGANTGELFF

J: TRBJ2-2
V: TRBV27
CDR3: CASSSDRGFTTGELFF

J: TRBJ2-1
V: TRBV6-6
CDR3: CAIRTSGGASYNEQFF

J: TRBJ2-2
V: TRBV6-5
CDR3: CASTTGSTGELFF

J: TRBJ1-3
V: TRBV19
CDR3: CASSIYPDRSGNTIYF

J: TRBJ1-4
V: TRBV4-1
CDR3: CASSQDSYRVFREKLFF

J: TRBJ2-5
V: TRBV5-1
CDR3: CASSLGASGGEETQYF

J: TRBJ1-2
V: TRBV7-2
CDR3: CASSFRQGSDGYTF

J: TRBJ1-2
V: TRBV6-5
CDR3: CASSYGAGQGSGYTF

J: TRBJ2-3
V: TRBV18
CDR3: CASSPTTGEDTQYF

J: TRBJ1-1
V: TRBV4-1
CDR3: CASSRGQGANTEAFF

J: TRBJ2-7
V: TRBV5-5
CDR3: CASSRDRGKVGYEQYF

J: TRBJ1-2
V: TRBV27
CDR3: CASSIRLESNYGYTF

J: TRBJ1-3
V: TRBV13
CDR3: CASSLLVGQASGNTIYF

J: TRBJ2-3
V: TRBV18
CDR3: CASSGPRGGASDMQYF

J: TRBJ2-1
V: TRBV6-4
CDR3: CASSPGLDNEQFF

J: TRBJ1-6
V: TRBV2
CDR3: CASSEEGTGIPLHF

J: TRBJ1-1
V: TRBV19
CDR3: CASSTDTEAFF

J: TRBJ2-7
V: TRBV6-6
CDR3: CASSYRDGAGHEQYF

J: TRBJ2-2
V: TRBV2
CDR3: CASSLTSGGAGELFF

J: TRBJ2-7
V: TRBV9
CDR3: CASSTGQAPDSYEQYF

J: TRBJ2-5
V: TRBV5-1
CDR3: CASSLVRETQYF

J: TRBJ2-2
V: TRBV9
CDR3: CASSVQGNTGELFF

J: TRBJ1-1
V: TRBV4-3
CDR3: CASTSGTGNMNTEAFF

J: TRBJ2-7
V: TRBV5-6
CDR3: CASSLRAGNYEQYF

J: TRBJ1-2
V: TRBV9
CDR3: CASSRSSWTGIYGYTF

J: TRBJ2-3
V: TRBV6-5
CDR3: CASSPPTRDTQYF

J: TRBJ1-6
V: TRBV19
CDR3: CASSIVGSSYNSPLHF

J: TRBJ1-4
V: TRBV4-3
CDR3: CASSQDPPGRGDEKLFF

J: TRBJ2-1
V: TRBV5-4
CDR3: CASSWRSKNSYNEQFF

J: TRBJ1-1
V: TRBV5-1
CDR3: CASSGAPFDLNTEAFF

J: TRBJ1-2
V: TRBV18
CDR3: CASSPPGRNSGYTF

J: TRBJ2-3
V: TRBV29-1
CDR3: CSARVALGADTQYF

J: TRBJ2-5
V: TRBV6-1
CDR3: CASSEFYSQETQYF

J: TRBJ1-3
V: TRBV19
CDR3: CASANPGNSGNTIYF

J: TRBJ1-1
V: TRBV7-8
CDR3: CASSLGTATEAFF

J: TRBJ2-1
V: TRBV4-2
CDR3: CASSQGGTSGGRFDVEQFF

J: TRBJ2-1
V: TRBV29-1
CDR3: CSVGHPQANEQFF

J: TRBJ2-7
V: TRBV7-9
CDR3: CASSQTGDEQYF

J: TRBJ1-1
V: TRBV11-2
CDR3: CASSLTQPTKAFF

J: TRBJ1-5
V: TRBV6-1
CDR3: CASSEWGDNQPQHF

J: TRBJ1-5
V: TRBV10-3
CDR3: CAISEEGGLNQPQHF

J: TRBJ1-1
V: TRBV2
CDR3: CASSEQGFNTEAFF